This T cell receptor beta chain was sequenced during a study of T-cell memory formation after mild COVID-19. Study context: Largely donor-specific TCR clusters were found.

Whole-study findings and limits: Some responding clones appeared in pre-infection memory, suggesting cross-reactive memory joined.

This clonotype has at least ten counts. Its antigen is not identified. Trimming took off 0 bases at V and 4 bases at J, with 6 bases between the two ends. Germline V lookup: CDR1 MNHNS, CDR2 SASEGT. The CDR3 is 13 residues long. TCRdb passed the 5' RACE reads through MiXCR, listing each CDR3 protein once. Counted here are 14,000 to 15,000 distinct CDR3 sequences, about 22% occurring once; the ten biggest clones make up 55% to 60%. This receptor was obtained from a man between 18 and 35 years old who had mild COVID-19 (a few samples of this study predate the infection). Cell type and time point are not known. The chain is built from TRBV6-1 and TRBJ1-2, with no clear D. The sample consisted of PBMCs or a T cell subset sorted from them (not recorded which). CDR3 in amino acids: CASSEATLYGYTF. The DNA of the CDR3 is TGTGCCAGCAGTGAAGCCACCCTCTATGGCTACACCTTC.